The 32 T cell receptor beta chains presented below share a single source sample, sequenced in a study of T cell repertoires in cytomegalovirus infection. TCRdb processed the reads anew with MiXCR; each CDR3 protein has one entry. The data hold over 250,000 distinct CDR3 sequences, with about 26% observed a single time. Source material: PBMCs. The receptors originated from a human donor in good health (CMV status not recorded). Some clones in this sample may be carry-over from other donors' samples.

The chain has TRBV4-3 and TRBJ1-5, with TRBD1 as a possible D gene (5 bases). The CDR3 extends over 13 amino acids. V was clipped by 3 bases and J by 4 bases, with 7 bases between them. Germline V gives CDR1 LGHNA, CDR2 YSLEER. This CDR3 reads CASSQNRNQPQHF. CDR3 DNA sequence: TGCGCCAGCAGCCAGAACAGGAATCAGCCCCAGCATTTT.

This clonotype was seen more than once but under ten times. The chain has TRBV6-6 and TRBJ2-3; D may be TRBD2 (6 bases). V lost 11 bases, J lost 0 bases, and 9 bases lay in between. This CDR3 comprises 12 residues. Germline V lookup: CDR1 MNHNY, CDR2 SVGAGI (reference sequence). The CDR3 DNA reads TGTGCCGGGGGACTTAGCACAGATACGCAGTATTTT. As protein: CAGGLSTDTQYF.

The table lists this clonotype with many counts. V is TRBV7-9 and J is TRBJ1-1, with TRBD1 identical over 12 bases. The CDR3 extends over 17 amino acids. V trimming: 7 bases; J trimming: 1 base; junction bases outside the gene matches: 10. Germline loops: CDR1 SEHNR, CDR2 FQNEAQ (reference sequence). CDR3 loop: CASITTGQGASNTEAFF. CDR3 DNA sequence: TGTGCCAGCATCACTACGGGACAGGGGGCTTCGAACACTGAAGCTTTCTTT.

There are many counts of this clonotype. The rearrangement joins TRBV7-2 to TRBJ1-2; 7 nucleotides line up with TRBD1. Germline CDR1 is SGHTA and CDR2 is FQGNSA. This CDR3 contains 14 residues. The V segment lost 5 bases and the J segment 6 bases; nucleotides outside the gene matches: 9. The CDR3 DNA reads TGTGCCAGCAGCCCAGTGAGGGGGCAAGATGGCTACACCTTC. It translates to CASSPVRGQDGYTF.

This clonotype has at least ten counts. The chain recombines TRBV11-2 with TRBJ2-3, with D unresolved. CDR1 is SGHAT, CDR2 FQNNGV, per germline. The germline V and J ends were trimmed by 3 bases and 1 base, with 5 bases remaining between them. The CDR3 loop spans 13 amino acids. The CDR3 reads CASSFDRTDTQYF. The DNA for the CDR3 is TGTGCCAGCAGCTTTGACCGCACAGATACGCAGTATTTT.

The chain has TRBV7-6 and TRBJ2-1, with no clear D. Germline CDR1 and CDR2: SGHVS and FNYEAQ. V lost 4 bases and J 5 bases, leaving 9 bases between the germline ends. The CDR3 runs 13 residues. CDR3 sequence: CASSYYSDNEQFF. The CDR3, as DNA: TGTGCCAGCAGCTACTACAGTGACAATGAGCAGTTCTTC.

V gene TRBV28 combines with J gene TRBJ1-2; D gene unclear. Germline loops: CDR1 MDHEN, CDR2 SYDVKM. The V end lost 7 bases, the J end lost 4 bases, and 16 bases lay between the germline ends. This CDR3 contains 14 residues. CDR3 in amino acids: CASIGGSEAYGYTF. CDR3 coding DNA: TGTGCCAGCATCGGAGGGAGCGAGGCCTATGGCTACACCTTC.

In this sample, this clonotype turned up a few times. This chain links TRBV28 with TRBJ2-1; 7 positions agree with TRBD2. The V segment lost 5 bases and the J segment 2 bases; nucleotides outside the gene matches: 9. This CDR3 contains 16 residues. CDR1 MDHEN and CDR2 SYDVKM come from the germline V gene. DNA of the CDR3: TGTGCCAGCAGTCCCTCTAGCGGAGGCGCCTACAATGAGCAGTTCTTC. Encoded protein: CASSPSSGGAYNEQFF.

This clonotype has more than one count but fewer than ten. The rearrangement joins TRBV29-1 to TRBJ1-1, with unresolved D. The CDR3 loop spans 10 amino acids. Trimming cost V 5 bases and J 6 bases, with 7 bases left between them. Germline V gene data show CDR1 as SQVTM and CDR2 as ANQGSEA. The chain's CDR3 is CSVQTSEAFF. The CDR3 coding sequence is TGCAGCGTTCAAACATCTGAAGCTTTCTTT.

CDR3 DNA sequence: TGTGCCAGTAGATCACCTGGGGACGGAAGGAATCAGCCCCAGCATTTT. Its translation is CASRSPGDGRNQPQHF. This rearrangement joins TRBV19 to TRBJ1-5; weak D call: TRBD1 (5 bases). The germline CDR1 and CDR2 sequences are LNHDA and SQIVND (reference sequence). This CDR3 has 16 amino acids. V shed 6 bases and J shed 4 bases, with 19 bases lying between them.

The chain joins TRBV28 to TRBJ2-5, with 10 bases fitting TRBD2. The CDR3 has 17 amino acids. With V trimmed by 2 bases and J by 2 bases, 8 bases remained unmatched. CDR1 and CDR2 (germline): MDHEN, SYDVKM. The CDR3: CASSLAWEREGQETQYF. The CDR3, as DNA: TGTGCCAGCAGTTTAGCATGGGAGCGGGAGGGGCAAGAGACCCAGTACTTC.

The genes are TRBV7-3 and TRBJ2-1; tentatively, D is TRBD1 (5 bases). Trimming cost V 1 base and J 9 bases, with 10 bases left between them. The length of the CDR3 is 13 residues. Germline CDR1 and CDR2: SGHTA and FQGTGA. The CDR3, as DNA: TGTGCCAGCAGCTTAATACTCAGGGCTGAGCAGTTCTTC. Its protein is CASSLILRAEQFF.

The chain uses TRBV6-5 and TRBJ1-2; possible D gene TRBD1, 5 bases. The CDR3 has 12 amino acids. CDR1 and CDR2 from the germline V gene are MNHEY and SVGAGI. V was trimmed by 5 bases and J by 4 bases, leaving 8 bases between them. CDR3 sequence: CASSGTSYGYTF. DNA of the CDR3: TGTGCCAGCAGTGGGACGTCCTATGGCTACACCTTC.

This rearrangement joins TRBV19 to TRBJ2-4; the D is unclear. Per germline, CDR1 LNHDA and CDR2 SQIVND (reference sequence). V lost 10 bases and J lost 7, with 2 bases in between. This CDR3 comprises 8 residues. DNA for the CDR3: TGTGCCACTAACATTCAGTACTTC. Its protein product is CATNIQYF.

This clonotype was counted only a few times. DNA of the CDR3: TGTGCCAGCAGTTTACGCCTCCTCCTTGATGGCTACACCTTC. Translation gives CASSLRLLLDGYTF. The rearrangement uses TRBV28 and TRBJ1-2; D not resolved. Deletions cut 2 bases from V and 6 bases from J, with 13 bases between. This CDR3 has 14 residues. Per germline, CDR1 MDHEN and CDR2 SYDVKM.

The genes are TRBV29-1 and TRBJ2-1; 11 bases fit TRBD2. This CDR3 is built from 15 residues. The germline V gene encodes CDR1 SQVTM and CDR2 ANQGSEA. The J segment lost 8 bases and the V segment lost 6 bases, leaving 12 bases of the junction unmatched. The chain's CDR3 is CSVIFPSGRRYEQFF. CDR3 nucleotide sequence: TGCAGCGTAATCTTCCCTAGCGGGAGGCGATATGAGCAGTTCTTC.

This sequence joins TRBV28 and TRBJ1-6, with D perhaps TRBD1 (6 bases). The CDR3 extends over 18 amino acids. Trimming pared 3 bases from V and 0 bases from J, leaving 15 bases between. The germline V gene encodes CDR1 MDHEN and CDR2 SYDVKM. In nucleotides, the CDR3 is TGTGCCAGCAGTTTTGCTGGGGGCGATAGCTCCTATAATTCACCCCTCCACTTT. Its protein is CASSFAGGDSSYNSPLHF. The variable domain in full, with the rest retrieved from reference TRBV28 and TRBJ1-6, is DVKVTQSSRYLVKRTGEKVFLECVQDMDHENMFWYRQDPGLGLRLIYFSYDVKMKEKGDIPEGYSVSREKKERFSLILESASTNQTSMYLCASSFAGGDSSYNSPLHFGNGTRLTVT.

This clonotype was counted only a few times. This chain connects TRBV11-1 to TRBJ1-2; 7 bases are a match to TRBD1. This CDR3 is 14 amino acids long. With 3 bases clipped from V and 7 bases from J, the junction kept 8 bases outside the gene matches. The germline V gene has CDR1 SGHAT and CDR2 FQDESV (reference sequence). The CDR3 bases are TGTGCCAGCAGCTTGGCAGGGGGTTCGAGTGGCTACACCTTC. It yields the protein CASSLAGGSSGYTF.

This clonotype was detected only a few times. Here the CDR3 DNA reads TGTGCCAGCAGCTTAACAGGGAGTATGGGAAACACCATATATTTT. Its translation: CASSLTGSMGNTIYF. V gene TRBV11-2 combines with J gene TRBJ1-3; D perhaps matches TRBD1 (6 bases). CDR1 is SGHAT and CDR2 is FQNNGV in the germline V gene. The CDR3 consists of 15 residues. Trimming shortened V by 2 bases and J by 4 bases, and 12 bases separated the two germline ends.

The J gene is TRBJ1-5, the V gene TRBV19, with D possibly matching TRBD1 (5 bases). The germline V gene has CDR1 LNHDA and CDR2 SQIVND (reference sequence). CDR3 length equals 15 residues. V dropped 6 bases and J dropped 5 bases, with 17 bases sitting between them. The CDR3 spells CASRVSGTIDQPQHF. The CDR3 bases are TGTGCCAGTAGGGTCTCAGGGACGATCGATCAGCCCCAGCATTTT.

In this sample, this clonotype turned up a few times. The rearrangement joins TRBV12-3 or TRBV12-4 to TRBJ1-4; the D gene is possibly TRBD1 (6 bases). The CDR3 extends over 14 amino acids. V lost 10 bases, J lost 6 bases, and 18 bases lay in between. The CDR3 sequence is CATKGGRRDEKLFF. In DNA, the CDR3 is TGTGCCACTAAAGGGGGACGGCGCGATGAAAAACTGTTTTTT.

In its sample, this clonotype was seen many times. V usage is TRBV12-3 or TRBV12-4 and J usage is TRBJ2-1; possible D gene TRBD2, 5 bases. This CDR3 region has 14 residues. Trimming stripped 5 bases from V and 7 bases from J, with 15 bases between. DNA for the CDR3: TGTGCCAGCAGTCCCAACGGGAATACGAATGAGCAGTTCTTC. Amino acids: CASSPNGNTNEQFF.

This clonotype was recorded many times. V is TRBV7-8 and J is TRBJ2-1; 10 bases are a match to TRBD1. Unmatched junction bases numbered 7, after V lost 6 bases and J lost 5 bases. The CDR3 runs to 15 residues. Germline lookup yields CDR1 SGHVS and CDR2 FQNEAQ. The DNA of the CDR3 is TGTGCCAGCAGTGTCCGGGACAGGGGTAACAATGAGCAGTTCTTC. Its protein product is CASSVRDRGNNEQFF.

The chain employs TRBV12-3 or TRBV12-4 and TRBJ2-1; D call uncertain. This CDR3 is 13 amino acids long. Between the trimmed V and J ends, which lost 6 bases and 10 bases, there was a span of 16 bases. CDR3 sequence: CASSWTTNPEQFF. The CDR3 DNA is TGTGCCAGCAGCTGGACCACCAACCCAGAGCAGTTCTTC.

In this sample, this clonotype turned up many times. The genes are TRBV28 and TRBJ1-1; possible D gene TRBD1, 6 bases. V gave up 7 bases and J gave up 1 base, with 16 bases separating them. Per the germline V gene, CDR1 is MDHEN and CDR2 is SYDVKM. The CDR3 is made up of 15 amino acids. In nucleotides, the CDR3 is TGTGCCAGCACCTTAATTCAGGGGCCGAACACTGAAGCTTTCTTT. Translated: CASTLIQGPNTEAFF.

CDR3 nucleotide sequence: TGTGCCAGCAGCCGGGGAGTTACTAGCGGGGGGCCAGGGGAGACCCAGTACTTC. Residues: CASSRGVTSGGPGETQYF. The rearrangement links TRBV6-2 or TRBV6-3 to TRBJ2-5, with TRBD2 matching 12 bases. The ends lost 6 bases at V and 5 bases at J; junction bases unmatched: 16. The CDR3 sequence is 18 residues long. Germline loops: CDR1 MNHEY, CDR2 SVGEGT.

This clonotype was seen more than once but under ten times. This chain connects TRBV19 to TRBJ1-1; D is ambiguous. Between the trimmed V and J ends, which lost 3 bases and 5 bases, there was a span of 10 bases. This CDR3 has 13 residues. The germline V gene has CDR1 LNHDA and CDR2 SQIVND (reference sequence). CDR3 in amino acids: CASSIEGLTEAFF. The CDR3 DNA reads TGTGCCAGTAGTATTGAGGGATTGACTGAAGCTTTCTTT.

This clonotype has a count of ten or more. CDR3 sequence: CASSMTGGNGYTF. The CDR3 bases are TGTGCCAGCAGCATGACAGGGGGCAATGGCTACACCTTC. The chain combines TRBV7-2 with TRBJ1-2; TRBD1 matches at 10 bases. The germline V gene has CDR1 SGHTA and CDR2 FQGNSA. Unmatched junction bases numbered 3, after V lost 5 bases and J lost 6 bases. The CDR3 has 13 residues.

This clonotype came up many times. The genes are TRBV6-6 and TRBJ1-1, with 8 positions matching TRBD1. Germline assignment: CDR1 MNHNY and CDR2 SVGAGI (reference sequence). CDR3 length: 14 residues. The V gene end was trimmed by 2 bases and the J gene end by 3 bases; junction bases not matched to a gene: 2. The CDR3 region has the DNA TGTGCCAGCAGTTACCTGGACAGGGACACTGAAGCTTTCTTT. The encoded protein is CASSYLDRDTEAFF.

This chain joins TRBV10-3 and TRBJ2-5; TRBD1 aligns across 7 bases. The germline gives CDR1 ENHRY, CDR2 SYGVKD. This CDR3 has 15 residues. The ends lost 3 bases at V and 3 bases at J; junction bases unmatched: 7. CDR3 in DNA: TGTGCCATCAGTGAAGGTCAGGGGGTCGAAGAGACCCAGTACTTC. Protein: CAISEGQGVEETQYF.

The chain links TRBV7-2 to TRBJ2-3, with 14 bases fitting TRBD2. CDR1 is SGHTA, CDR2 FQGNSA, per germline. J lost 7 bases, V lost 5 bases, and 5 bases had no gene match. The CDR3 totals 15 residues. This chain's CDR3 is CASSRLAGGPNTQYF. The CDR3 DNA is TGTGCCAGCAGCAGACTAGCGGGGGGGCCAAATACGCAGTATTTT.

This clonotype was recorded a few times. The chain recombines TRBV7-2 with TRBJ1-2; a weak D match, TRBD1 (6 bases). The V end was cut by 5 bases, the J end by 4 bases, with 17 bases between. CDR3 length equals 15 residues. The germline V gene encodes CDR1 SGHTA and CDR2 FQGNSA. In DNA, the CDR3 is TGTGCCAGCAGCCCCGATCACGGGGGCAGCTATGGCTACACCTTC. It translates to CASSPDHGGSYGYTF.